The clone carrying this T cell receptor beta chain has only a few counts. The data are from a study of identical twins. This CDR3 comprises 17 residues. Germline values: CDR1 SGHTA, CDR2 FQGTGA. Losses at the gene ends were 2 bases for V and 5 bases for J; bases not matched to a gene: 6. TCRdb passed the 5' RACE reads through MiXCR, listing each CDR3 protein once. The sample consists of fewer than 250,000 distinct CDR3 sequences, less than 20% of them appearing once. The same sample was also studied in work on T cells expressing NK-cell markers.

Sequences were obtained from CD8+ T cells sorted from blood. This TCR came from a woman aged 18-29 years in good health. The gene calls are TRBV7-3 and TRBJ2-2, with 12 bases identical to TRBD2. The CDR3 spells CASSLGLAGLGTGELFF. DNA for the CDR3: TGTGCCAGCAGCTTAGGACTAGCGGGGCTGGGGACCGGGGAGCTGTTTTTT.